Listed here is a single T cell receptor beta chain. Its cognate antigen is unknown. Original processing notes: Lowest detectable productive clonotype frequency was 2.59 x 10-5. Using immunoSEQ multiplex PCR, the repertoire was profiled, and TCRdb retains in-frame clones only, with some absent. V, J and clone size are taken as reported in that table, and D and trimming were inferred from the DNA itself. The table lists 25,000 to 35,000 clones, approximately 76% of them singletons, with roughly 0.47% in the top ten. The germline V gene has CDR1 MNHNY and CDR2 SVGAGI (reference sequence). V lost 7 bases, J lost 1 base, and 8 bases stayed unmatched. The CDR3 consists of 15 residues. This sample is drawn from a study of STAT5B mutations in CD4+ large granular lymphocyte leukemia. General observations from the study: No patients shared main leukemic clonotypes, though roughly 27% appeared at low frequency elsewhere.

The rearrangement joins TRBV6-6 to TRBJ2-7, with TRBD2 identical over 9 bases. Material: CD4+ T cells from blood buffy coats. The receptor was isolated from a human donor in good health. The CDR3 DNA is TGTGCCAGCAACCCAGTGAGCGGGGGGTCCTACGAGCAGTACTTC. Protein sequence: CASNPVSGGSYEQYF.